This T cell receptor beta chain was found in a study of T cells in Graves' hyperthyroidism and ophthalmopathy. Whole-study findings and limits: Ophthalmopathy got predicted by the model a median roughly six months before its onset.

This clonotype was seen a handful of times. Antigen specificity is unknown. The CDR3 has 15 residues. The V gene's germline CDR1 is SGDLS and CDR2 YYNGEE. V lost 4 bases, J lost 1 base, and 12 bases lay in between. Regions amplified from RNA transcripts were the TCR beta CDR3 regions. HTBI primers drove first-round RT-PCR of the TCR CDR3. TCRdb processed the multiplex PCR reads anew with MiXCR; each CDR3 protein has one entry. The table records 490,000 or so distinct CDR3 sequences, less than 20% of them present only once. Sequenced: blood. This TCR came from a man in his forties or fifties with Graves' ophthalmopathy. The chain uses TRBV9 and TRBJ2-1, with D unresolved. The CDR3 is CASSLVDVSYNEQFF. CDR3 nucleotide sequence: TGTGCCAGCAGCTTGGTGGACGTTTCCTACAATGAGCAGTTCTTC.